The 7 T cell receptor beta chains below were found in one sample sequenced in a study of radiation and T cells in renal cell carcinoma. Data came from immunoSEQ multiplex PCR; TCRdb stores just in-frame clones and leaves some out. Of about 160,000 clones in the sample, about 88% were seen once. The time point was: baseline pretreatment blood. Treatment meaning: 15 Gy SBRT to primary tumor, nephrectomy 4 weeks later. The source was blood, collected from a patient whose treatment included radiotherapy and nephrectomy. These receptor sequences come from an older woman with renal cell carcinoma.

The chain couples TRBV7-2 to TRBJ1-6; tentatively, D is TRBD1 (6 bases). Germline CDR1 and CDR2: SGHTA and FQGNSA. Between the trimmed V and J ends, which lost 2 bases and 7 bases, there was a span of 9 bases. This CDR3 spans 14 amino acids. The CDR3 reads CASSLTGTNSPLHF. DNA for the CDR3: TGTGCCAGCAGCTTAACAGGGACAAATTCACCCCTCCACTTT. Together with reference TRBV7-2 and TRBJ1-6, the CDR3 gives the full variable domain: GAGVSQSPSNKVTEKGKDVELRCDPISGHTALYWYRQSLGQGLEFLIYFQGNSAPDKSGLPSDRFSAERTGGSVSTLTIQRTQQEDSAVYLCASSLTGTNSPLHFGNGTRLTVT.

CDR3 in DNA: TGCAGCGTTGGAGGGGAGACAGGGGGCCTATGGGGAACTGAAGCTTTCTTT. This sequence encodes CSVGGETGGLWGTEAFF. The chain couples TRBV29-1 to TRBJ1-1; 10 bases align to TRBD1. J was trimmed by 5 bases and V by 4 bases; bases with no gene match: 16. Germline values: CDR1 SQVTM, CDR2 ANQGSEA. The CDR3 runs to 17 residues.

The chain carries TRBV28 and TRBJ2-1, with a weak D call TRBD2 (5 bases). Germline loops: CDR1 MDHEN, CDR2 SYDVKM. The CDR3 runs 13 residues. The V end was cut by 6 bases, the J end by 6 bases, with 12 bases between. The CDR3 sequence is CASRAASTNEQFF. The CDR3 DNA reads as TGTGCCAGCAGAGCCGCTAGCACCAATGAGCAGTTCTTC. Looking up the rest from reference TRBV28 and TRBJ2-1 gives the full variable domain: DVKVTQSSRYLVKRTGEKVFLECVQDMDHENMFWYRQDPGLGLRLIYFSYDVKMKEKGDIPEGYSVSREKKERFSLILESASTNQTSMYLCASRAASTNEQFFGPGTRLTVL.

The genes are TRBV5-1 and TRBJ2-7, with 12 bases matching TRBD2. V was pared by 0 bases and J by 4 bases, with 2 bases of the junction left unmatched. CDR3 length: 15 amino acids. CDR1 SGHRS and CDR2 YFSETQ come from the germline V gene. The CDR3 nucleotides read TGCGCCAGCAGCTTGGCACTAGCGGGGGGTTACGAGCAGTACTTC. This gives the protein CASSLALAGGYEQYF.

V gene TRBV7-9 combines with J gene TRBJ1-2; weak D call: TRBD1 (6 bases). The CDR3 runs to 15 residues. The germline V and J ends were trimmed by 5 bases and 3 bases, with 16 bases remaining between them. Per germline, CDR1 SEHNR and CDR2 FQNEAQ (reference sequence). The CDR3 here is CASSPRGGDDYGYTF. As DNA, the CDR3 is TGTGCCAGCAGCCCCAGGGGAGGGGACGACTATGGCTACACCTTC. Together with reference TRBV7-9 and TRBJ1-2, the CDR3 gives the full variable domain: DTGVSQNPRHKITKRGQNVTFRCDPISEHNRLYWYRQTLGQGPEFLTYFQNEAQLEKSRLLSDRFSAERPKGSFSTLEIQRTEQGDSAMYLCASSPRGGDDYGYTFGSGTRLTVV.

The V gene is TRBV5-1, the J gene TRBJ1-6; tentatively, D is TRBD1 (5 bases). The germline V gene encodes CDR1 SGHRS and CDR2 YFSETQ. Trimming took off 0 bases at V and 9 bases at J, with 13 bases between the two ends. The CDR3 is 15 amino acids. CDR3 residues: CASSLAGDPTSPLHF. CDR3 in DNA: TGCGCCAGCAGCTTGGCGGGGGACCCGACTTCACCCCTCCACTTT.

The V gene is TRBV7-6, the J gene TRBJ1-6; the match to TRBD1 covers 10 bases. V was pared by 2 bases and J by 10 bases, with 5 bases of the junction left unmatched. The CDR3 runs 15 residues. The V gene's germline CDR1 is SGHVS and CDR2 FNYEAQ. The CDR3 coding sequence is TGTGCCAGCAGCTTAAGGGACAGGGGCGGCTCACCCCTCCACTTT. Translating it yields CASSLRDRGGSPLHF.